A single sample is the source of the 24 T cell receptor delta chains below, sequenced in a study of γδ T cells in repeated Plasmodium falciparum infection. TCRdb redid clone calling on the multiplex PCR reads using CATT. The sample holds 50,000 to 65,000 delta-chain clones; around 1.7% are singletons and the top ten take 15%. Bulk repertoires came from Vgamma9/Vdelta2+ or Vdelta2-negative gammadelta T cells flow-sorted from PBMC. Sequencing was done on a sample of gamma-delta T cells from blood. The receptor set was obtained from a pool of human donors (malaria-infected and uninfected, not separated).

With respect to this clone: TCRdb has a much larger clone's protein, which differs at residue 7 from the translation of this DNA, likely because of a read error; what is shown is the protein translated from the DNA. The chain has TRDV1 and TRDJ1; no definite D call. The J gene was missing in TCRdb and was found by matching the end of the DNA to germline. The V and J ends lost 0 bases and 0 bases respectively, with 32 bases between them. This CDR3 is 23 amino acids long. Germline V gene lookup returns CDR1 TSWWSYY and CDR2 QGS. The CDR3 sequence is CALGELMTKFSSPEGPYTDKLIF. For the CDR3, the DNA is TGTGCTCTTGGGGAACTAATGACAAAGTTTAGTTCCCCCGAGGGGCCATACACCGATAAACTCATCTTT.

Of note for this clone: This DNA translates differently at residue 20 from the TCRdb protein, which is that of a much larger clone; a read error is likely, and the protein shown is the DNA's own translation. This chain links TRDV1 with TRDJ1; TRDD3 is a possible D gene (10 bases). Because TCRdb records no J gene, it was assigned here through a match of the DNA to germline. Deletions cut 9 bases from V and 4 bases from J, with 51 bases between. The CDR3 runs 25 residues. Germline CDR1 and CDR2: TSWWSYY and QGS. This CDR3 is CALLPKPTFLPLLIVLGDYIDKLIF. In DNA form, the CDR3 reads TGTGCTCTCTTACCCAAACCGACCTTCCTACCTCTTTTAATTGTACTGGGGGATTACATCGATAAACTCATCTTT.

This clone was observed at least ten times. TCRdb's protein, taken from a much larger clone, differs from this DNA's translation at residue 14, likely owing to a read error; the protein displayed comes from the DNA. The chain links TRDV2 to TRDJ1; TRDD3 agrees at 7 bases. CDR1 GEAIGNYY and CDR2 EKD come from the germline V gene. This CDR3 is built from 17 residues. The chain's CDR3 is CACDNRLLGFNTDRLIF. CDR3 sequence (DNA): TGTGCCTGTGACAACCGCCTACTGGGGTTTAACACCGATAGACTCATCTTT.

To note about this clone: The TCRdb protein comes from a much larger clone and disagrees with this DNA's translation at residue 5, likely due to a read error; the protein given here is derived from the DNA. The chain has TRDV2 and TRDJ1, with 13 bases fitting TRDD3. TCRdb lists no J gene, so it was determined here by aligning the DNA to germline. The CDR3 spans 19 residues. The junction had 11 bases not matched to a gene; V was cut back by 0 bases and J by 2 bases. The germline CDR1 and CDR2 sequences are GEAIGNYY and EKD. The CDR3 nucleotides read TGTGCCTGTGACACCGCTACTGGGGGATACGGGGGGTATACCGATAAACTCATCTTT. It yields the protein CACDTATGGYGGYTDKLIF.

This clone has a count of ten or more. A single base is all that separates this from a far larger clone, so a read error is likely. The sample has other DNA sequences that encode this CDR3 too. The rearrangement joins TRDV1 to TRDJ1, with TRDD3 identical over 8 bases. CDR3 size: 24 residues. Germline assignment: CDR1 TSWWSYY and CDR2 QGS. The trim removed 5 bases at V and 5 bases at J, leaving 37 bases unmatched. The CDR3 DNA reads TGTGCTCTTGGGCCTACGACCTTCGGTCGTACTGGGGGGTACGCGTCTTTGGGTGGGGATAAACTCATCTTT. This gives the protein CALGPTTFGRTGGYASLGGDKLIF.

This clone was recorded at least ten times. A much more abundant neighbour one base away suggests this may be a read error. The same CDR3 arises from other DNA sequences in this sample as well. The chain carries TRDV1 and TRDJ1; TRDD3 matches at 8 bases. Germline V CDR1 and CDR2: TSWWSYY, QGS. CDR3 size: 16 residues. Written as DNA, the CDR3 is TGCGCTCTTGGGGAATTTGGGGGATCCTACACCGATAAACTCATCTTT. It codes for CALGEFGGSYTDKLIF.

This clone was observed a handful of times. This sequence is one base from a far larger clone and is likely a read error. Other DNA sequences of this sample code for an identical CDR3. The V gene is TRDV1, the J gene TRDJ1, with D perhaps given as TRDD2 or TRDD3 (7 bases each). The CDR3 contains 20 residues. The ends were cut back, 3 bases at V and 0 bases at J, with 26 bases in the middle. Germline loops: CDR1 TSWWSYY, CDR2 QGS. CDR3 nucleotide sequence: TGTGCTCTTGGGGACAACTTCCTAGTCGGGTGGGGGACCCACACCGATAAACTCATCTTT. Its translation: CALGDNFLVGWGTHTDKLIF.

As for this clone: The TCRdb protein comes from a much larger clone and disagrees with this DNA's translation at residue 23, likely due to a read error; the protein given here is derived from the DNA. The CDR3 DNA sequence: TGTGCTCTTGGGGAACTAGGGGGTCGGGTCTTCTTTCGGGCTTCCTACGAGCTGGGGGATTTTCGCGCCGATAAACTCATCTTT. Its translation: CALGELGGRVFFRASYELGDFRADKLIF. J is TRDJ1 and V is TRDV1, with D perhaps matching TRDD3 (9 bases). TCRdb offers no J gene call, so here the DNA was matched to germline to obtain one. V lost 0 bases and J 3 bases, leaving 50 bases between the germline ends. CDR1 and CDR2 (germline): TSWWSYY, QGS. The CDR3 has 28 amino acids.

This clone was recorded many times. TCRdb's listed protein matches a much larger clone and diverges from this DNA's translation at residue 13, likely through a read error; the protein shown comes from the DNA. V and J are TRDV1 and TRDJ1, with TRDD3 matching over 7 bases. Germline-derived CDR1 and CDR2 are TSWWSYY and QGS. V gave up 0 bases and J gave up 3 bases; unmatched junction bases: 19. This CDR3 contains 20 residues. In DNA form, the CDR3 reads TGTGCTCTTGGGGAACTGATCCTCTCCCTCTGGGGGGTACGACCCGATAAACTCATCTTT. Translated, it gives CALGELILSLWGVRPDKLIF.

This clone showed up just a few times. This DNA's translation and the protein TCRdb lists, from a much larger clone, do not match at residue 12, likely due to a read error; the protein shown is translated from the DNA. The V gene is TRDV2, the J gene TRDJ1; maybe TRDD3 (5 bases). TCRdb does not report a J gene; here it was assigned by matching the DNA to germline references. Germline V gene data show CDR1 as GEAIGNYY and CDR2 as EKD. The V gene lost 3 bases and the J gene lost 3 bases, with 22 bases spanning the gap. This CDR3 contains 17 residues. CDR3 nucleotide sequence: TGTGCCTGTGACGACCTGCCTTGGGGACGGAACGCCGATAAACTCATCTTT. Translated: CACDDLPWGRNADKLIF.

The rearrangement links TRDV2 to TRDJ1; TRDD3 aligns across 7 bases. TCRdb is silent on the J gene; assignment here came from matching the DNA to germline. Per germline, CDR1 GEAIGNYY and CDR2 EKD. Losses at the gene ends were 5 bases for V and 1 base for J; bases not matched to a gene: 12. This CDR3 contains 16 residues. The CDR3 DNA sequence: TGTGCCTGTGGATTACTGGGGCTTAGGGCCACCGATAAACTCATCTTT. Residues: CACGLLGLRATDKLIF.

This sequence joins TRDV3 and TRDJ1; weak D call: TRDD3 (6 bases). Germline matching of the DNA provided the J gene here, since TCRdb leaves it blank. Germline V gene data show CDR1 as TVYSNPD and CDR2 as GDNSRS (reference sequence). Trimming pared 2 bases from V and 0 bases from J, leaving 31 bases between. This CDR3 region has 20 residues. CDR3 in amino acids: CAFGTPPMYRGGQYTDKLIF. The CDR3 nucleotides read TGTGCCTTTGGTACACCCCCCATGTACAGAGGGGGACAGTACACCGATAAACTCATCTTT.

The sample holds many counts of this clone. A far larger clone is just one base off, so this is likely a read error. The same CDR3 also results from other DNA sequences found in this sample. The chain combines TRDV1 with TRDJ1, with TRDD3 matching 8 bases. CDR3 length: 22 amino acids. The germline CDR1 and CDR2 sequences are TSWWSYY and QGS. Here the CDR3 DNA reads TGTGCTCTTGGGGAAGGTCTCTACCGTACTGGGGGTCACCTCCCCTACACCGACAAACTCATCTTT. The encoded protein is CALGEGLYRTGGHLPYTDKLIF.

This clone was found many times. The V and J genes are TRDV1 and TRDJ1, with D perhaps being TRDD2 or TRDD3 (8 bases each). V dropped 0 bases and J dropped 2 bases, with 28 bases sitting between them. The CDR3 runs 21 residues. Germline CDR1 and CDR2: TSWWSYY and QGS. CDR3 region: CALGELASYITLRGITDKLIF. The CDR3, as DNA: TGTGCTCTTGGGGAACTGGCTTCCTACATTACCCTTAGGGGGATAACCGATAAACTCATCTTT.

This clone was counted only a few times. The TCRdb record carries a much larger clone's protein, which differs from this DNA's translation at residue 12; a read error is the likely cause, and the protein listed here is the DNA translation. CDR3 in DNA: TGTGCTCTTGGGGAACAGACCCATTCCTCTAATGAGGGATACTACACCGATAAACTCATCTTT. Its protein product is CALGEQTHSSNEGYYTDKLIF. This chain connects TRDV1 to TRDJ1, with TRDD3 matching over 7 bases. No J gene is reported in TCRdb; it was inferred here by comparing the DNA with germline. There are 21 residues in the CDR3. CDR1 TSWWSYY and CDR2 QGS come from the germline V gene. The V segment lost 1 base and the J segment 0 bases; nucleotides outside the gene matches: 20.

A note on this clone: A far larger clone is one nucleotide away, so this likely arose from a read error. Other DNA sequences in this sample translate to the same CDR3. The CDR3 sequence is CAFNPPCWGITDKLIF. The CDR3 nucleotides read TGTGCCTTTAATCCCCCCTGCTGGGGGATAACCGATAAACTCATCTTT. This chain connects TRDV3 to TRDJ1; TRDD3 aligns across 10 bases. No J gene was available from TCRdb, and it was assigned here by a germline match of the DNA. V lost 1 base, J lost 2 bases, and 10 bases stayed unmatched. Germline CDR1 reads TVYSNPD; CDR2 reads GDNSRS (reference sequence). This CDR3 is 16 amino acids long.

This clone was seen a handful of times. The protein that TCRdb holds for this DNA derives from a much larger clone and differs from the translated DNA at residue 6, which likely indicates a read error; the protein shown here is translated from the DNA. The CDR3, as DNA: TGTGCCTTTGGTGGTCCCTCCCCGCTGGGGGATACGGGGAGCGCATGTTTACGGATAGCTACGTACACCGATAAACTCATCTTT. This encodes CAFGGPSPLGDTGSACLRIATYTDKLIF. This sequence joins TRDV3 and TRDJ1, with 12 bases fitting TRDD3. Trimming removed 2 bases from V and 0 bases from J; junction bases left unmatched: 43. The CDR3 runs to 28 residues. CDR1 and CDR2 (germline): TVYSNPD, GDNSRS (reference sequence).

Points on this clone: This likely came from a read error, as a far larger clone is one base away. The rearrangement joins TRDV1 to TRDJ1, with 8 bases that match TRDD3. The J gene, left out of TCRdb, was set here by checking the DNA against germline. The CDR3 is 17 amino acids. In germline, CDR1 is TSWWSYY, CDR2 QGS. The CDR3 spells CALGEAGWGIHTDKLIF. CDR3 nucleotides: TGTGCTCTTGGGGAGGCGGGGTGGGGGATCCACACCGACAAACTCATCTTT.

The table lists this clone with many counts. A far larger clone is only one base removed, so a read error is likely. The sample has other DNA sequences that encode this CDR3 too. CDR3 DNA: TGTGCTCTTGGGGAAACTATGTTTAGAACCGATAAGCTCATCTTT. Its protein product is CALGETMFRTDKLIF. The J gene is TRDJ1, the V gene TRDV1; no clear D gene. The CDR3 sequence is 15 residues long. CDR1 and CDR2 from the germline V gene are TSWWSYY and QGS.

This clone was observed a handful of times. The protein that TCRdb holds for this DNA derives from a much larger clone and differs from the translated DNA at residue 6, which likely indicates a read error; the protein shown here is translated from the DNA. The rearrangement uses TRDV1 and TRDJ1; D not certain. CDR3 length: 23 residues. The germline V gene has CDR1 TSWWSYY and CDR2 QGS. The V end was cut by 2 bases, the J end by 10 bases, with 44 bases between. The CDR3 sequence: CALGEDHSSWRWTSALSTGRLIF. The CDR3 bases are TGTGCTCTTGGGGAAGACCATAGCTCCTGGCGGTGGACGAGCGCTCTTTCGACCGGACGACTCATCTTT.

Details on this clone: TCRdb has a much larger clone's protein, which differs at residue 19 from the translation of this DNA, likely because of a read error; what is shown is the protein translated from the DNA. No call exists for the J gene, whereas the V gene is TRDV1; the table's D call, TRDD3, was not checked against the DNA. This CDR3 is 21 amino acids long. Germline V gives CDR1 TSWWSYY, CDR2 QGS. CDR3: CALGERRYLPTGVHCTDKPIF. In DNA, the CDR3 is TGTGCTCTTGGGGAACGTCGGTACCTTCCTACGGGGGTCCACTGTACCGATAAACCCATCTTT.

Comment on this clone: This DNA translates differently at residue 5 from the TCRdb protein, which is that of a much larger clone; a read error is likely, and the protein shown is the DNA's own translation. The rearrangement uses TRDV2 and TRDJ3, with 13 positions matching TRDD3. TCRdb does not report a J gene; here it was assigned by matching the DNA to germline references. Germline trimming cut 0 bases from V and 0 bases from J; bases unmatched to any gene: 7. Looked up from germline, CDR1 is GEAIGNYY and CDR2 is EKD. The CDR3 covers 21 residues. CDR3 amino acids: CACDTVLGDTRSSWDTRQMFF. The CDR3 nucleotides read TGTGCCTGTGACACCGTACTGGGGGATACGAGGAGCTCCTGGGACACCCGACAGATGTTTTTC.

This clone was seen many times. TCRdb pairs this DNA with a much larger clone's protein that differs at residue 13, likely a read error; the protein shown was translated from the DNA. The CDR3 DNA reads TGTGCTCTGGAGGAAGCAGGGGTGGGGGTCACCGATAGACTCATCTTT. The encoded protein is CALEEAGVGVTDRLIF. This chain joins TRDV1 and TRDJ1; TRDD3 is a possible D gene (6 bases). Germline V gene data show CDR1 as TSWWSYY and CDR2 as QGS. The CDR3 covers 16 residues.

Turning to this clone: It is likely a read error: a sequence one base away is far more abundant. The DNA is omitted, as the CDR3 cannot be located on it reliably, and the CDR3 follows TCRdb's listing. The chain uses TRDV3 and TRDJ1; the table's D gene call, TRDD3, was not cross checked with the DNA. CDR1 TVYSNPD and CDR2 GDNSRS come from the germline V gene (reference sequence). The CDR3 comprises 19 residues, both ends counted. CDR3 loop: CAFSSPPRNVFGLGNKLIF.